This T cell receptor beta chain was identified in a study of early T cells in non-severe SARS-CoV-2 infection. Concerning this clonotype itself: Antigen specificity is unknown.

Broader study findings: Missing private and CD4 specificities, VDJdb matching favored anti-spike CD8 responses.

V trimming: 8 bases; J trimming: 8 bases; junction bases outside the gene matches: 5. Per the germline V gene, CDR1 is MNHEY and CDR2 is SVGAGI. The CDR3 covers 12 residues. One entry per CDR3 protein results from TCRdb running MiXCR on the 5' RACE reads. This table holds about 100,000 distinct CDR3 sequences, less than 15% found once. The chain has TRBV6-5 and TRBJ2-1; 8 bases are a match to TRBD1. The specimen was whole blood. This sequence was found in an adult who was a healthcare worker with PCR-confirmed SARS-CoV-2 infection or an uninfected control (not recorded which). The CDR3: CASGAGGDEQFF. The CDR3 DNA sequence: TGTGCCAGCGGTGCAGGGGGCGATGAGCAGTTCTTC.